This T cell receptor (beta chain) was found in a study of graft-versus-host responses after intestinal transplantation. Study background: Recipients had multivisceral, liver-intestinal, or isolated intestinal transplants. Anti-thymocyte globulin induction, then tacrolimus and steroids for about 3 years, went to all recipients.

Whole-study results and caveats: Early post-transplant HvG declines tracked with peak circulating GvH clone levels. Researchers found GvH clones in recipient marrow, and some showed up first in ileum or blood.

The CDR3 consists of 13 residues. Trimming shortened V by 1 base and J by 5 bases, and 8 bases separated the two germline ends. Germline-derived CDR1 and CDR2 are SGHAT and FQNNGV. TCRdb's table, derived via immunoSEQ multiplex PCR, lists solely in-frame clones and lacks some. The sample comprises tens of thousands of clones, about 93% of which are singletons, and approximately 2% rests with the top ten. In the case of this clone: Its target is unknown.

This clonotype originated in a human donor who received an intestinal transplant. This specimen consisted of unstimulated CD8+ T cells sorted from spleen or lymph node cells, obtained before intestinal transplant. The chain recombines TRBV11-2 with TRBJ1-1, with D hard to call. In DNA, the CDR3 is TGTGCCAGCAGCTTAGGAGTTGGTACTGAAGCTTTCTTT. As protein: CASSLGVGTEAFF.